The 13 T cell receptor beta chains below were found in one sample sequenced in a study of blood T cell repertoires in COVID-19. Produced via immunoSEQ multiplex PCR; TCRdb's table is partial and in-frame only. The sample yields about 29,000 clones, 89% seen once. The sequenced material came from peripheral blood. The source of these receptors is a human donor in a cohort sampled during active COVID-19.

This clone was counted once. The chain joins TRBV13 to TRBJ2-7; 7 bases are shared with TRBD2. V shed 3 bases and J 7 bases; nucleotides not matched to a gene: 3. The germline V gene has CDR1 PRHDT and CDR2 FYEKMQ (reference sequence). The CDR3 sequence is 12 residues long. The CDR3 sequence is CASSLWEGEQYF. The CDR3 DNA sequence: TGTGCCAGCAGCTTGTGGGAGGGGGAGCAGTACTTC.

The chain employs TRBV10-2 and TRBJ2-7; no clear D gene. Germline values: CDR1 WSHSY, CDR2 SAAADI. Trimming took off 6 bases at V and 2 bases at J, with 8 bases between the two ends. The CDR3 spans 12 residues. CDR3 coding DNA: TGCGCCAGCAGCCCCTCGGCCTACGAGCAGTACTTC. Amino acids: CASSPSAYEQYF.

The rearrangement uses TRBV6-6 and TRBJ1-1; the D gene is possibly TRBD1 (6 bases). Germline V gene data show CDR1 as MNHNY and CDR2 as SVGAGI (reference sequence). Trimming took off 4 bases at V and 1 base at J, with 7 bases between the two ends. This CDR3 is built from 13 residues. The CDR3 nucleotides are TGTGCCAGCAGTTTAGGGGGGAACACTGAAGCTTTCTTT. It is translated as CASSLGGNTEAFF.

The chain carries TRBV11-3 and TRBJ2-1; the match to TRBD2 covers 14 bases. This CDR3 spans 16 amino acids. With 5 bases clipped from V and 8 bases from J, the junction kept 8 bases outside the gene matches. The germline V gene has CDR1 SGHNT and CDR2 YENEEA. The CDR3 region has the DNA TGTGCCAGCAGCGACCGACTAGCGGGGGGGCCCCATGAGCAGTTCTTC. As protein: CASSDRLAGGPHEQFF.

The rearrangement uses TRBV10-3 and TRBJ2-3, with 7 bases identical to TRBD1. CDR3 length: 13 residues. Losses at the gene ends were 3 bases for V and 3 bases for J; bases not matched to a gene: 0. From germline, CDR1 is ENHRY and CDR2 SYGVKD. The DNA for the CDR3 is TGTGCCATCAGTGAACAGGGGACAGATACGCAGTATTTT. This translates into CAISEQGTDTQYF.

The CDR3 coding sequence is TGCGCCAGCAACCCCGACAGCAACACTGAAGCTTTCTTT. It translates to CASNPDSNTEAFF. The rearrangement joins TRBV5-1 to TRBJ1-1, with D maybe TRBD1 (5 bases). Germline CDR1 and CDR2: SGHRS and YFSETQ. With 6 bases removed from V and 2 bases from J, the gap between germline ends came to 11 bases. The CDR3 runs to 13 residues.

This clone appeared once. CDR3 DNA: TGTGCCAGTAGTTCCCGGGGTAGCGGGGGTTTGTATGAGCAGTTCTTC. Translation: CASSSRGSGGLYEQFF. The chain recombines TRBV19 with TRBJ2-1; 9 nucleotides line up with TRBD2. Germline loops: CDR1 LNHDA, CDR2 SQIVND (reference sequence). V was clipped by 5 bases and J by 8 bases; unmatched bases: 13. This CDR3 has 16 residues.

This clone has just one count. The rearrangement uses TRBV5-1 and TRBJ2-1, with 8 bases lining up with TRBD2. CDR3 length equals 17 residues. Per germline, CDR1 SGHRS and CDR2 YFSETQ. With V trimmed by 2 bases and J by 0 bases, 7 bases remained unmatched. CDR3 region: CASSFRGGHSSYNEQFF. The DNA of the CDR3 is TGCGCCAGCAGCTTCCGCGGGGGGCATTCCTCCTACAATGAGCAGTTCTTC.

This chain uses TRBV2 with TRBJ2-2; D might be TRBD2 (5 bases). The CDR3 length is 15 residues. Trimming shortened V by 7 bases and J by 0 bases, and 12 bases separated the two germline ends. From germline, CDR1 is SNHLY and CDR2 FYNNEI. The chain's CDR3 is CASNSAGTNTGELFF. In DNA, the CDR3 is TGTGCCAGCAATAGCGCCGGGACGAACACCGGGGAGCTGTTTTTT.

The chain carries TRBV19 and TRBJ2-1; D not certain. CDR1 and CDR2 (germline): LNHDA, SQIVND (reference sequence). CDR3 size: 15 residues. The V end was cut by 1 base, the J end by 8 bases, with 15 bases between. The CDR3 DNA is TGTGCCAGTAGTATAGGGGCCAGGCTTTTGGATGAGCAGTTCTTC. Its translation is CASSIGARLLDEQFF.

This sequence joins TRBV27 and TRBJ2-3; TRBD2 agrees at 8 bases. This CDR3 has 18 residues. Germline V gene data show CDR1 as MNHEY and CDR2 as SMNVEV (reference sequence). V gave up 3 bases and J gave up 0 bases; unmatched junction bases: 11. CDR3 loop: CASSFGLGLEVSTDTQYF. The CDR3 DNA follows: TGTGCCAGCAGTTTCGGGCTGGGACTAGAGGTTAGCACAGATACGCAGTATTTT.

V and J are TRBV6-2 or TRBV6-3 and TRBJ1-2; the D gene is possibly TRBD1 (6 bases). V lost 5 bases and J 0 bases, leaving 16 bases between the germline ends. The CDR3 is 16 residues long. Germline CDR1 is MNHEY and CDR2 is SVGEGT. Here the CDR3 DNA reads TGTGCCAGCAGTGACGGCCCGGGACAAGCTAACTATGGCTACACCTTC. Its protein product is CASSDGPGQANYGYTF.

In this sample, this clone turned up once. V usage is TRBV29-1 and J usage is TRBJ2-1; TRBD2 aligns across 12 bases. Germline trimming cut 1 base from V and 10 bases from J; bases unmatched to any gene: 5. Per germline, CDR1 SQVTM and CDR2 ANQGSEA. This CDR3 is built from 14 residues. This CDR3 is CSVEGTSGEGEQFF. The DNA of the CDR3 is TGCAGCGTTGAAGGGACTAGCGGGGAGGGAGAGCAGTTCTTC.